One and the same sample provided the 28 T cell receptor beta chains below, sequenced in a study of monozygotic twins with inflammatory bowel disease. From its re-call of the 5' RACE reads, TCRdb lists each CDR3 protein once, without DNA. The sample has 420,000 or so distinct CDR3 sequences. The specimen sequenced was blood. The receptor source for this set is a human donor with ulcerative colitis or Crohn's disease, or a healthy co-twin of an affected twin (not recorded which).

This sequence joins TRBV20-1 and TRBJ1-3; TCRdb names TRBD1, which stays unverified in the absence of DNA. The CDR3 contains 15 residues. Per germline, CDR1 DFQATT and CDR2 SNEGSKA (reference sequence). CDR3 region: CSAFRQGPSQGTIYF.

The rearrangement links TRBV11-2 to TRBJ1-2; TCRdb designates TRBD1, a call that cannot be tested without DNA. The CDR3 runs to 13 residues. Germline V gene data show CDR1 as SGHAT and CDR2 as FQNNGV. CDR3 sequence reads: CASSALRDYGYTF.

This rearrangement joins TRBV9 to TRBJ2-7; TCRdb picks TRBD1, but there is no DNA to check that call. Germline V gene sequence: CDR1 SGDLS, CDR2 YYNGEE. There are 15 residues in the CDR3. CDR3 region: CASSVEPVPHYEQYF.

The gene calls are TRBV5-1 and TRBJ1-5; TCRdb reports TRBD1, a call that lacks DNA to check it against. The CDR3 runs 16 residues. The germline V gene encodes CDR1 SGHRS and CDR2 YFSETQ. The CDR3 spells CASSPEGGSGNQPQHF.

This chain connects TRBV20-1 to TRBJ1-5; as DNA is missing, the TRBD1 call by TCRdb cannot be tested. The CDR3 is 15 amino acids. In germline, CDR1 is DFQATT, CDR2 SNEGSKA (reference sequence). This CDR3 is CSARDTGASNQPQHF.

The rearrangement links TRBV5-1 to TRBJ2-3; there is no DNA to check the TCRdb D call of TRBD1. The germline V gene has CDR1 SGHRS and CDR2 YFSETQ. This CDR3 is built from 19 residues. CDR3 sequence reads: CASSLQGQGADTTTDTQYF. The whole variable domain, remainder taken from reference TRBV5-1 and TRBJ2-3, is KAGVTQTPRYLIKTRGQQVTLSCSPISGHRSVSWYQQTPGQGLQFLFEYFSETQRNKGNFPGRFSGRQFSNSRSEMNVSTLELGDSALYLCASSLQGQGADTTTDTQYFGPGTRLTVL.

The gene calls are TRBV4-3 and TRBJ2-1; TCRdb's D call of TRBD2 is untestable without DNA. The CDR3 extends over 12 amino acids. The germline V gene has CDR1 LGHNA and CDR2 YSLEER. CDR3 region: CASRTAGGEQFF.

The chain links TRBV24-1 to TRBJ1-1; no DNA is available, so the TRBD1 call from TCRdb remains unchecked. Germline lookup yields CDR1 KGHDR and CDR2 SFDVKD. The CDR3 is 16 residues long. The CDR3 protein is CATSDRGTGLNTEAFF.

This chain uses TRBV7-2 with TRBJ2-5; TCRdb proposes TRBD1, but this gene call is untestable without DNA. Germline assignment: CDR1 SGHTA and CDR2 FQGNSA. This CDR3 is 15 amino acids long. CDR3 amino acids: CASSLLGTGGETQYF.

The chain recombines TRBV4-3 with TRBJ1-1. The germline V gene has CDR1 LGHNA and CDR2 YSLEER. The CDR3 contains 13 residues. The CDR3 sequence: CASSRLPVGEAFF.

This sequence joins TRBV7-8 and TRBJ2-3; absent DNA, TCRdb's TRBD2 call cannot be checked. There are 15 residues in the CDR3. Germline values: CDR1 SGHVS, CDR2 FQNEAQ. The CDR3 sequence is CASSLLLAGGDTQYF.

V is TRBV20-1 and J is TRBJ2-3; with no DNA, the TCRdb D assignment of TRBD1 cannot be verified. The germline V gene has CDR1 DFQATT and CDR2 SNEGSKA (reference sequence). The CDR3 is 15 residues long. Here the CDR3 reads CSARDSREIGDTQYF.

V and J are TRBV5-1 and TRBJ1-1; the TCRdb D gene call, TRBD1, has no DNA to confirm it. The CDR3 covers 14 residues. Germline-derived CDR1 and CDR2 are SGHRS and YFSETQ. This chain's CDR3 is CASSPPGQNTEAFF.

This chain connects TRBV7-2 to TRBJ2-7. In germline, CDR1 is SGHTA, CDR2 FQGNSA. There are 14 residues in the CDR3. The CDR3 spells CASSLFDGTYEQYF.

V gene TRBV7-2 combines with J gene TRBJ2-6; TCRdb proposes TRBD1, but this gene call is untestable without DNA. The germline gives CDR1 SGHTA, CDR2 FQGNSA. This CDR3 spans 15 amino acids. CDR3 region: CASSPQEAGANVLTF.

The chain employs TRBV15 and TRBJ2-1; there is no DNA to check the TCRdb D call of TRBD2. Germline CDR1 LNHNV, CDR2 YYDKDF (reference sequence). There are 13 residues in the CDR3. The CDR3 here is CATSSASGNEQFF. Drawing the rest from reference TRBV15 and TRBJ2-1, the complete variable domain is DAMVIQNPRYQVTQFGKPVTLSCSQTLNHNVMYWYQQKSSQAPKLLFHYYDKDFNNEADTPDNFQSRRPNTSFCFLDIRSPGLGDTAMYLCATSSASGNEQFFGPGTRLTVL.

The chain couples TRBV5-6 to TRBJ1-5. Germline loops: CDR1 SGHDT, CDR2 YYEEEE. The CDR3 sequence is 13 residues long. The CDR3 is CASSSWSDQPQHF.

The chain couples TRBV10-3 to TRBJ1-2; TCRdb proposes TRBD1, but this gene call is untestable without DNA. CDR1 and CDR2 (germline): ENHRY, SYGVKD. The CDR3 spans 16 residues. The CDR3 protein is CAISDPRTGTNYGYTF.

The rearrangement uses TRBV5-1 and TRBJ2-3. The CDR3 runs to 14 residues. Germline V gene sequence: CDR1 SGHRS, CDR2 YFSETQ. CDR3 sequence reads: CASSLTGSTDTQYF.

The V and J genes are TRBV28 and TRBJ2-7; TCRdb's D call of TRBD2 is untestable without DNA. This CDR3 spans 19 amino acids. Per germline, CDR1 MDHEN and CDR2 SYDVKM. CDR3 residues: CASSLYGTSGSPLMREQYF.

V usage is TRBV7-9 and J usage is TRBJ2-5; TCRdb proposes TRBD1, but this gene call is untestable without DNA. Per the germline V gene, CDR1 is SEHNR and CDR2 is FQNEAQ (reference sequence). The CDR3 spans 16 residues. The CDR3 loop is CASSFSLTGFRGTQYF.

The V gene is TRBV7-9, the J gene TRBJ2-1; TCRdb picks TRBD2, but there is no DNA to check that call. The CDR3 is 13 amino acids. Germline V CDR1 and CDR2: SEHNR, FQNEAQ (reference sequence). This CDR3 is CASSLSSPSEQFF.

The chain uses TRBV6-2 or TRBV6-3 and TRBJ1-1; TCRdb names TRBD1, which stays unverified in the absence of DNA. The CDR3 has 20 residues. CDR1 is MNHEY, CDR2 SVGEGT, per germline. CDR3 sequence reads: CASSYPSVASDHSLWAEAFF.

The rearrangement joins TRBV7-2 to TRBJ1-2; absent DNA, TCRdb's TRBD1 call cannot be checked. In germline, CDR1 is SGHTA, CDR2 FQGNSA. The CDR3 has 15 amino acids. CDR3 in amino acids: CASSLDRTGGRGYTF.

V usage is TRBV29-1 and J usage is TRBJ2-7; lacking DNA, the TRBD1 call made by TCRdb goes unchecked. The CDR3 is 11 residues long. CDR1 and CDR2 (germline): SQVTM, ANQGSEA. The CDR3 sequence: CSVFTGLEQYF.

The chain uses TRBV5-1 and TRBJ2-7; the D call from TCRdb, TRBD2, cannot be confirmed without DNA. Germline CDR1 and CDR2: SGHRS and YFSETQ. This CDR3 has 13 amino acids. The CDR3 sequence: CASSFGTSVEQYF. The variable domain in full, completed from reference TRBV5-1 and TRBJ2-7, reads KAGVTQTPRYLIKTRGQQVTLSCSPISGHRSVSWYQQTPGQGLQFLFEYFSETQRNKGNFPGRFSGRQFSNSRSEMNVSTLELGDSALYLCASSFGTSVEQYFGPGTRLTVT.

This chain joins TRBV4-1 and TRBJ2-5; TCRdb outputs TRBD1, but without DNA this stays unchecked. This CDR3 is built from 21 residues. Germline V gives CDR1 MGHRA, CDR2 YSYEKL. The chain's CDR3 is CASSQALTLAGGALSEETQYF.

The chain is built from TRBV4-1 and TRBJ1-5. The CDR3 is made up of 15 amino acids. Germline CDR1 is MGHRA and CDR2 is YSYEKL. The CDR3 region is CASSQDPYSNQPQHF.